This T cell receptor beta chain emerged from a study of regulatory T cells in long-lasting Graves disease. Arm-PCR with iRepertoire HTBI primers amplified the CDR3 regions for these TCR beta libraries. TCRdb ran MiXCR on the multiplex PCR reads and lists one entry per CDR3 protein. The table records roughly 500,000 distinct CDR3 sequences, approximately 15% of them present only once. Trimming removed 5 bases from V and 4 bases from J, with 8 bases in between. Germline V CDR1 and CDR2: MDHEN, SYDVKM. The CDR3 consists of 12 residues. About this clonotype: What it recognizes is unknown.

Findings and caveats of the study: It was in persistent disease that TRBV28, TRBJ1-2 and TRBJ2-5 were favored. Tissue studied was limited to peripheral blood, excluding thyroid tissue.

Time point indicated: newly diagnosed GD, antithyroid drugs for less than 3 months. Isolated PBMC RNA provided the starting material for the TCR library. These data were also filed under a second study, of T cells in Graves' hyperthyroidism and ophthalmopathy. This second report adds: The TCR CDR3 first-round RT-PCR relied on the HTBI primer set. Stable hyperthyroidism was separated from ophthalmopathy by a model based on 13 V-J features.

This clonotype was obtained from a woman in her forties or fifties with Graves disease. This rearrangement joins TRBV28 to TRBJ1-2; no clear D. Sequences were derived from peripheral blood mononuclear cells (PBMCs), sampled at new diagnosis, from a patient treated with antithyroid drugs. The CDR3 is CASSPSSYGYTF. The CDR3, as DNA: TGTGCCAGCAGTCCGAGTTCCTATGGCTACACCTTC.